These T cell receptor beta chains were read from a single sample in a study of cytomegalovirus exposure and HLA in healthy donors. TCRdb's table, derived via immunoSEQ multiplex PCR, lists solely in-frame clones and lacks some. The sample features more than 110,000 clones, with under 3.5% in its top ten. The sequencing sample was made of PBMCs. The origin of the receptors is a man in his forties in good health and CMV-seronegative. The CDR3 runs from the conserved cysteine through the conserved F or W. The D gene is left open where the match is weak.

j_call,v_call,d_call,cdr3_nt,cdr3_aa
TRBJ2-3,TRBV6-5,TRBD1,TGTGCCAGCAGTTTCGCGACAGGGAGCACAGATACGCAGTATTTT,CASSFATGSTDTQYF
TRBJ2-3,TRBV5-4,.,TGTGCCAGCAGCAGTACAGGGGGGGGGACAGATACGCAGTATTTT,CASSSTGGGTDTQYF
TRBJ1-1,TRBV2,.,TGTGCCAGCAGGCCCGACAGGACTGGGGCTTTCTTT,CASRPDRTGAFF
TRBJ2-6,TRBV5-1,.,TGCGCCAGCAGCTGGACAGACTCTGGGGCCAACGTCCTGACTTTC,CASSWTDSGANVLTF
TRBJ2-7,TRBV27,.,TGTGCCAGCAGTTTCAATTCGGGTCACGAGCAGTACTTC,CASSFNSGHEQYF
TRBJ2-2,TRBV5-4,TRBD2,TGTGCCAGCAGCTCCCCACATGGACTAGCGGGGGGTCCGAACACCGGGGAGCTGTTTTTT,CASSSPHGLAGGPNTGELFF
TRBJ2-5,TRBV7-9,.,TGTGCCAGCAGCTTAGCGTTAACGGGCCAAGAGACCCAGTACTTC,CASSLALTGQETQYF
TRBJ1-5,TRBV6-4,TRBD1,TGTGCCAGCATGGACGCAGGGGGCGCGTATCAGCCCCAGCATTTT,CASMDAGGAYQPQHF
TRBJ2-2,TRBV28,TRBD1,TGTGCCAGCAGTGGCGTGAACTCCGGGACAGGGACCGGGGAGCTGTTTTTT,CASSGVNSGTGTGELFF
TRBJ2-5,TRBV5-1,TRBD1,TGCGCCAGCAGCCCGGGACAGGGACTCCTCGCTTTGGAGACCCAGTACTTC,CASSPGQGLLALETQYF
TRBJ1-6,TRBV6-5,TRBD1,TGTGCCAGCAGATCCGGGACAGGGGGCTTTTCACCCCTCCACTTT,CASRSGTGGFSPLHF
TRBJ2-7,TRBV6-5,.,TGTGCCAGCAGTTCCAGGAGGGGGCCCGCCTACGAGCAGTACTTC,CASSSRRGPAYEQYF
TRBJ2-2,TRBV5-1,.,TGCGCCAGCAGCTTGGTACAAAGCGCCACCGGGGAGCTGTTTTTT,CASSLVQSATGELFF
TRBJ1-2,TRBV21-1,.,TGTGCCAGCAGCAAAGTGAGGGACAACGGCTATGGCTACACCTTC,CASSKVRDNGYGYTF
TRBJ2-5,TRBV6-5,.,TGTGCCAGCAGACGAACAGGGGAGACCCAGTACTTC,CASRRTGETQYF
TRBJ2-1,TRBV7-3,TRBD2,TGTGCCAGCAGCGCAAGCGGGGGTTACTACAATGAGCAGTTCTTC,CASSASGGYYNEQFF
TRBJ2-7,TRBV5-1,TRBD1,TGCGCCAGCAGCTTGTTCGGGACAGGGGGTGGGGAGCAGTACTTC,CASSLFGTGGGEQYF
TRBJ2-7,TRBV5-5,TRBD1,TGTGCCAGCAGCACCATGACGACAGGGGGCCGTCACGAGCAGTACTTC,CASSTMTTGGRHEQYF
TRBJ1-1,TRBV6-6,.,TGTGCCAGCGAGTCACCTCGGAGGGCGAACACTGAAGCTTTCTTT,CASESPRRANTEAFF
TRBJ2-7,TRBV19,TRBD1,TGTGCCAGTAGTACGGGGACAGGGAGTTACGAGCAGTACTTC,CASSTGTGSYEQYF
TRBJ2-1,TRBV6-6,TRBD2,TGTGCCAGCAGTTACGGGGGGAGGGGTGAGCAGTTCTTC,CASSYGGRGEQFF
TRBJ1-2,TRBV28,TRBD1,TGTGCCAGCATGGGGACAGAGGCTAACTATGGCTACACCTTC,CASMGTEANYGYTF
TRBJ2-7,TRBV5-5,TRBD1,TGTGCCAGCAGCTTGGCTGGGACAGGAAAGTACGAGCAGTACTTC,CASSLAGTGKYEQYF
TRBJ2-7,TRBV19,.,TGTGCCAGTAGCCTATCCCGCGTGGGGACACCACTCTACGAGCAGTACTTC,CASSLSRVGTPLYEQYF
TRBJ1-3,TRBV9,TRBD1,TGTGCCAGCAGCGTAGGGACAGGGGGCTTAAGAAACACCATATATTTT,CASSVGTGGLRNTIYF
TRBJ2-1,TRBV7-2,TRBD2,TGTGCCAGCAGCTTAGAACGCGGGACTAGCAATCGGGTAGTGCAGTTCTTC,CASSLERGTSNRVVQFF
TRBJ1-5,TRBV10-3,.,TGTGCCATCAGTGAGTCTGATCGCGTCCAGCCCCAGCATTTT,CAISESDRVQPQHF
TRBJ2-7,TRBV10-3,.,TGTGCCATCAGTGAGGGGCCCCCCGGCAGTTACGAGCAGTGCTTC,CAISEGPPGSYEQCF
TRBJ1-1,TRBV21-1,.,TGTGCCAGCAGCTTTCACCTGGGACAAAAGAACACTGAAGCTTTCTTT,CASSFHLGQKNTEAFF
TRBJ2-3,TRBV19,TRBD2,TGTGCCAGTAGTTCCTTCGGCCCCCTACTAGCGGGGGTAAGCACAGATACGCAGTATTTT,CASSSFGPLLAGVSTDTQYF
TRBJ2-2,TRBV19,TRBD1,TGTGCCAGTAGTATGACAGGGGCACGGACCGGGGAGCTGTTTTTT,CASSMTGARTGELFF
TRBJ1-1,TRBV19,.,TGTGCCAGTAGTAAGGAGAGGAACACTGAAGCTTTCTTT,CASSKERNTEAFF
TRBJ2-1,TRBV9,.,TGTGCCAGCAGCGTAGCGGGGAACTCCTACAATGAGCAGTTCTTC,CASSVAGNSYNEQFF
TRBJ2-5,TRBV4-1,TRBD2,TGCGCCAGCAGCCAAGGTGCGACTAGCGCAGAGACCCAGTACTTC,CASSQGATSAETQYF
TRBJ2-3,TRBV6-1,TRBD2,TGTGCCAGCAGTGCGACTAGCGGGGGCGGGGATACGCAGTATTTT,CASSATSGGGDTQYF
TRBJ2-3,TRBV19,TRBD2,TGTGCCAGTAGTATATCTTACGGGGGGGCAACAGATACGCAGTATTTT,CASSISYGGATDTQYF
TRBJ2-6,TRBV18,.,TGTGCCAGCTCAGGAGGGGCGGCTGGGGCCAACGTCCTGACTTTC,CASSGGAAGANVLTF
TRBJ1-2,TRBV6-4,TRBD1,TGTGCCAGCAGACTCCAGGGGGCGGCTAACTATGGCTACACCTTC,CASRLQGAANYGYTF
TRBJ2-7,TRBV19,.,TGTGCCAGTAGTATGAACAGGGTACCCTACGAGCAGTACTTC,CASSMNRVPYEQYF
TRBJ2-1,TRBV5-1,TRBD2,TGCGCCAGCAGCTTTGATCCAGGGAGGGTCAATGAGCAGTTCTTC,CASSFDPGRVNEQFF
TRBJ1-5,TRBV6-5,.,TGTGCCAGCGCCCCCTCGAGACAGGAGCCCCAGCATTTT,CASAPSRQEPQHF
TRBJ1-5,TRBV6-6,.,TGTGCCAGCAGTTACTCGGGGGAGGCCAATCAGCCCCAGCATTTT,CASSYSGEANQPQHF
TRBJ2-1,TRBV4-3,.,TGCGCCAGCAGCCAAGGGTCCTGGCGGGGGCCTTACAATGAGCAGTTCTTC,CASSQGSWRGPYNEQFF
TRBJ2-7,TRBV7-2,TRBD1,TGTGCCAGCAGGAGCCGGGACAGGGCCTACGAGCAGTACTTC,CASRSRDRAYEQYF
TRBJ2-2,TRBV4-3,.,TGCGCCAGCCGGAGGGGGCTCGACACCGGGGAGCTGTTTTTT,CASRRGLDTGELFF
TRBJ1-2,TRBV6-5,.,TGTGCCAGCAGTTACGGTGCGAGCGCGGGGTACACCTTC,CASSYGASAGYTF
TRBJ2-2,TRBV4-1,TRBD1,TGCGCCAGCAGCCGAAACAGGGGGCCAGGGGAGCTGTTTTTT,CASSRNRGPGELFF
TRBJ1-5,TRBV6-5,.,TGTGCCAGCAGTCAGGGTGGGCCCCAGCATTTT,CASSQGGPQHF
TRBJ2-7,TRBV29-1,.,TGCAGCACCCGGGGTTTAGACAAGGAGCAGTACTTC,CSTRGLDKEQYF
TRBJ1-4,TRBV7-9,.,TGTGCCAGCAGCTTAGTCGGGAGTGAAAAACTGTTTTTT,CASSLVGSEKLFF
TRBJ2-1,TRBV11-2,.,TGTGCCAGCAGCTTTGAAACTAGCTCTTACAATGAGCAGTTCTTC,CASSFETSSYNEQFF
TRBJ2-7,TRBV4-2,.,TGTGCCAGCAGCCAAGAGGCCGGGGAGAGCTCCTACGAGCAGTACTTC,CASSQEAGESSYEQYF
TRBJ2-7,TRBV6-5,TRBD1,TGTGCCAGCAGTTTGCCGGGACAGATCGACGAGCAGTACTTC,CASSLPGQIDEQYF
TRBJ2-7,TRBV4-3,TRBD1,TGCGCCAGCAGCCAAGGACAGGGGGACTCCTACGAGCAGTACTTC,CASSQGQGDSYEQYF
TRBJ2-4,TRBV7-2,.,TGTGCCAGCAGCTTAAAGGGGAAAAACATTCAGTACTTC,CASSLKGKNIQYF
TRBJ1-4,TRBV7-2,TRBD1,TGTGCCAGCAGCTTAGGTCCCGGGACAGGGACAACTAATGAAAAACTGTTTTTT,CASSLGPGTGTTNEKLFF
TRBJ1-2,TRBV14,.,TGTGCCAGCAGCCAAGATCTCAACTATGGCTACACCTTC,CASSQDLNYGYTF
TRBJ1-1,TRBV27,.,TGTGCCAGCAGTCCCCTGGGGGGGGCAGCAGCTTTCTTT,CASSPLGGAAAFF
TRBJ1-3,TRBV5-4,.,TGTGCCAGCAGCTTACCCTCTCCTGGGAGCTCTGGAAACACCATATATTTT,CASSLPSPGSSGNTIYF